A single sample is the source of the 8 T cell receptor beta chains below, sequenced in a study of siplizumab effects on memory and regulatory T cells. Profiling relied on immunoSEQ multiplex PCR, and the TCRdb table lists in-frame clones only, not all of them. In the table there are 110,000 or so clones, 85% to 95% of which are singletons. The sequencing sample was made of CD4+ T cells sorted from blood. Every receptor here comes from a human donor in good health.

This clone was found a few times. The rearrangement links TRBV5-1 to TRBJ1-2; TRBD1 agrees at 7 bases. CDR1 and CDR2 (germline): SGHRS, YFSETQ. The CDR3 contains 13 residues. V was clipped by 2 bases and J by 6 bases; unmatched bases: 4. CDR3 loop: CASSLGTENGYTF. For the CDR3, the DNA is TGCGCCAGCAGCTTAGGGACAGAAAATGGCTACACCTTC.

The J gene is TRBJ1-3, the V gene TRBV5-1; perhaps TRBD1 as D (5 bases). The CDR3 totals 15 residues. Trimming pared 1 base from V and 0 bases from J, leaving 8 bases between. The germline gives CDR1 SGHRS, CDR2 YFSETQ. The CDR3 here is CASSLQGDSGNTIYF. DNA for the CDR3: TGCGCCAGCAGCTTGCAGGGCGACTCTGGAAACACCATATATTTT.

As for this clone: One end of the junction fails to match germline, which may point to a read error. This rearrangement joins TRBV25-1 to TRBJ2-3; TRBD2 aligns across 14 bases. The CDR3 runs 15 residues. Looked up from germline, CDR1 is MGHDK and CDR2 is SYGVNS. CDR3 coding DNA: TGTGCCAGCAGTGAAACGGGACTAGCGGGAGCCCCTGCCGTTTTT. This codes for CASSETGLAGAPAVF.

This chain uses TRBV7-8 with TRBJ1-1, with D tentatively TRBD1 (5 bases). The CDR3 length is 14 residues. Germline CDR1 is SGHVS and CDR2 is FQNEAQ. The V gene lost 0 bases and the J gene lost 10 bases, with 15 bases spanning the gap. The CDR3 sequence is CASSLARRGVGAFF. CDR3 bases: TGTGCCAGCAGCTTAGCCCGACGGGGGGTTGGAGCTTTCTTT.

The chain couples TRBV6-6 to TRBJ2-5, with 11 positions matching TRBD2. With V trimmed by 7 bases and J by 2 bases, 6 bases remained unmatched. Germline V gene lookup returns CDR1 MNHNY and CDR2 SVGAGI (reference sequence). CDR3 length: 15 amino acids. The CDR3 reads CASNLAGGTQETQYF. CDR3 DNA sequence: TGTGCCAGCAACTTAGCGGGGGGGACACAAGAGACCCAGTACTTC.

The chain joins TRBV2 to TRBJ2-3; 7 bases fit TRBD1. Germline V lookup: CDR1 SNHLY, CDR2 FYNNEI. The V segment lost 7 bases and the J segment 4 bases; nucleotides outside the gene matches: 8. This CDR3 is built from 14 residues. The CDR3, as DNA: TGTGCCAGCAATAAGGACGGACAGGCAGATACGCAGTATTTT. It is translated as CASNKDGQADTQYF.

This clone was found once. The V gene is TRBV7-3, the J gene TRBJ2-2, with D perhaps TRBD1 (5 bases). The CDR3 is 16 amino acids. Germline-derived CDR1 and CDR2 are SGHTA and FQGTGA. The V end was cut by 5 bases, the J end by 0 bases, with 13 bases between. CDR3: CASSPRTKANTGELFF. The CDR3 DNA reads TGTGCCAGCAGCCCAAGGACAAAAGCGAACACCGGGGAGCTGTTTTTT.

This clone showed up just once. The chain joins TRBV25-1 to TRBJ2-7; D is unresolved. This CDR3 is built from 11 residues. Germline loops: CDR1 MGHDK, CDR2 SYGVNS. V was trimmed by 8 bases and J by 6 bases, leaving 11 bases between them. DNA of the CDR3: TGTGCCAGCGGGCCTCTCCGCGAGCAGTACTTC. Its translation is CASGPLREQYF.